The clone carrying this T cell receptor (beta chain) was recorded at least ten times. Its antigen is still unknown. The germline V gene encodes CDR1 MNHNS and CDR2 SASEGT. The germline V and J ends were trimmed by 4 bases and 0 bases, with 12 bases remaining between them. CDR3 length equals 15 residues. The data were taken from a study of T cell repertoires in cytomegalovirus infection. Study at large: Indications of both CMV infection and matching HLA type were provided by public TCR beta signatures.

Study-level points and caveats: Across the ex vivo response, the dominant clonotypes were HLA-C-restricted CMV-specific TCR beta clonotypes.

In TCRdb, the reads were re-called with MiXCR into one record per CDR3 protein. This sample yields about 360,000 distinct CDR3 sequences, of which 15% to 20% are seen a single time; around 8.6% belongs to the top ten. The sequenced sample consisted of PBMCs. The rearrangement links TRBV6-1 to TRBJ1-1; D not certain. This sequence was found in a human donor in good health (CMV status not recorded). Some clones in this sample may be carry-over from other donors' samples. The CDR3 DNA sequence: TGTGCCAGCAGTGGACCCTCCGGGGTGAACACTGAAGCTTTCTTT. It encodes CASSGPSGVNTEAFF.